Listed here are 4 T cell receptor beta chains from one sample, sequenced in a study of PD-1 blockade in classical Hodgkin lymphoma. Patients all relapsed after autologous stem cell transplantation, and there was variation in brentuximab vedotin exposure. The table came from immunoSEQ multiplex PCR; TCRdb's copy has only in-frame clones and leaves some out. The table shows fewer than 90,000 clones, with about nine tenths occurring only once. Specimen: peripheral blood mononuclear cells (PBMCs), collected at baseline. These receptors all stem from a human donor with classical Hodgkin lymphoma.

The rearrangement uses TRBV6-1 and TRBJ2-7; TRBD1 matches 8 bases. The CDR3 spans 14 residues. In germline, CDR1 is MNHNS, CDR2 SASEGT. V gave up 8 bases and J gave up 2 bases; unmatched junction bases: 8. CDR3 loop: CASHRDRSPYEQYF. CDR3 coding DNA: TGTGCCAGCCACCGGGACAGGAGCCCCTACGAGCAGTACTTC.

The V call is TRBV7-9, the J call TRBJ1-1; 12 nucleotides agree with TRBD1. Germline V lookup: CDR1 SEHNR, CDR2 FQNEAQ (reference sequence). This CDR3 has 19 residues. V trimming: 5 bases; J trimming: 0 bases; junction bases outside the gene matches: 13. Written as DNA, the CDR3 is TGTGCCAGCAGCGGAAGAGGGACAGGGGGCAATGGGATGAACACTGAAGCTTTCTTT. This translates into CASSGRGTGGNGMNTEAFF.

V gene TRBV6-1 combines with J gene TRBJ2-7; a possible D gene is TRBD2 (5 bases). This CDR3 has 14 amino acids. Germline V gene sequence: CDR1 MNHNS, CDR2 SASEGT. Trimming took off 0 bases at V and 4 bases at J, with 10 bases between the two ends. CDR3 amino acids: CASSEAGPGYEQYF. Written as DNA, the CDR3 is TGTGCCAGCAGTGAAGCCGGCCCGGGGTACGAGCAGTACTTC.

This rearrangement joins TRBV30 to TRBJ2-3; 8 bases line up with TRBD2. Germline assignment: CDR1 GTSNPN and CDR2 SVGIG (reference sequence). Trimming at V came to 4 bases and at J to 8 bases, leaving 11 bases not matched to a gene. This CDR3 region has 14 residues. CDR3 region: CAWMTSGSAGTQYF. The DNA of the CDR3 is TGTGCCTGGATGACGAGCGGGAGTGCGGGTACGCAGTATTTT.